What follows are 17 T cell receptor beta chains derived from one specimen sequenced in a study of Graves' ophthalmopathy and Graves' hyperthyroidism (dated by TCRdb to 2016 to 2019). Sequencing was carried out with an Illumina HiSeq 2000. For repertoire sequencing, TCR beta CDR3 regions were amplified from RNA transcripts. The first round of RT-PCR was done with HTBI primers and the Qiagen OneStep RT-PCR kit, and was followed by a second round of multiplex PCR, then size selection and purification. TCRdb trimmed the raw reads at Q25, called clones with MiXCR and kept productive beta chains. When rows share a CDR3 protein, they turn into one entry using the most common DNA and genes. The table for this sample lists around 1,000,000 distinct CDR3 sequences; roughly 35% of them were counted only once. Over 8.5% of the sample is in the top ten clones. Specimen: peripheral blood or thyroid tissue (not recorded which). All receptors derive from an adult man with Graves' hyperthyroidism.

The V and J genes are TRBV7-8 and TRBJ2-7; 8 bases match TRBD2. V gave up 2 bases and J gave up 0 bases; unmatched junction bases: 3. Germline V gene data show CDR1 as SGHVS and CDR2 as FQNEAQ. The CDR3 extends over 15 amino acids. Written as DNA, the CDR3 is TGTGCCAGCAGCTTACAACTAGCGGTCTCCTACGAGCAGTACTTC. Translated, it gives CASSLQLAVSYEQYF.

This clonotype occurred a few times. The chain uses TRBV4-1 and TRBJ2-7; D is perhaps TRBD1 or TRBD2 (6 bases each). The germline CDR1 and CDR2 sequences are MGHRA and YSYEKL. The length of the CDR3 is 16 residues. V was clipped by 2 bases and J by 5 bases, with 19 bases between them. The CDR3 DNA is TGCGCCAGCAGCCAACCCACGACTAGGGGGAACCACGAGCAGTACTTC. This codes for CASSQPTTRGNHEQYF.

There are many counts of this clonotype. The chain couples TRBV9 to TRBJ2-2, with D unclear. Germline CDR1 and CDR2: SGDLS and YYNGEE. V was cut by 2 bases and J by 4 bases, with 3 bases left in between. There are 12 residues in the CDR3. CDR3 residues: CASSVSTGELFF. CDR3 sequence (DNA): TGTGCCAGCAGCGTTAGCACCGGGGAGCTGTTTTTT.

This clonotype was detected ten times or more. V is TRBV15 and J is TRBJ2-6; 7 nucleotides align to TRBD1. Germline V gene data show CDR1 as LNHNV and CDR2 as YYDKDF (reference sequence). J gave up 3 bases and V 5 bases, and 7 bases lay outside the gene matches. The CDR3 loop spans 16 amino acids. The CDR3 sequence: CATSGFRQGGANVLTF. DNA of the CDR3: TGTGCCACCAGCGGGTTCCGACAGGGTGGGGCCAACGTCCTGACTTTC.

In its sample, this clonotype was seen a few times. The chain joins TRBV19 to TRBJ1-5; a possible D gene is TRBD1 (5 bases). V lost 7 bases to trimming and J lost 11 bases, with 9 bases between them. Germline CDR1 is LNHDA and CDR2 is SQIVND (reference sequence). This CDR3 has 10 residues. DNA for the CDR3: TGTGCCAGTATGGGGGAGACCCAGCATTTT. This sequence encodes CASMGETQHF.

This clonotype was recorded many times. The V and J genes are TRBV5-1 and TRBJ1-3; 8 bases fit TRBD1. This CDR3 comprises 18 residues. Germline-derived CDR1 and CDR2 are SGHRS and YFSETQ. V lost 0 bases to trimming and J lost 0 bases; unmatched junction nucleotides: 8. This chain's CDR3 is CASSLEQGARSSGNTIYF. CDR3 in DNA: TGCGCCAGCAGCTTGGAGCAGGGGGCGAGGAGCTCTGGAAACACCATATATTTT.

A few counts support this clonotype. The junction and the germline gene differ at one end; a read error may be behind it. The chain recombines TRBV12-3 or TRBV12-4 with TRBJ2-7; D is perhaps TRBD1 (5 bases). The CDR3 length is 11 residues. This chain's CDR3 is CASSSAWGYLF. The CDR3 nucleotides are TGTGCCAGCAGTTCCGCGTGGGGCTACCTCTTC.

The gene calls are TRBV2 and TRBJ1-1, with D tentatively TRBD1 (5 bases). V lost 7 bases and J lost 0, with 18 bases in between. Germline CDR1 and CDR2: SNHLY and FYNNEI. The CDR3 has 16 residues. CDR3 in DNA: TGTGCCAGCACCCCCCCAGGGACGGGGATGAACACTGAAGCTTTCTTT. It translates to CASTPPGTGMNTEAFF. The full variable domain, rest sourced from reference TRBV2 and TRBJ1-1, is EPEVTQTPSHQVTQMGQEVILRCVPISNHLYFYWYRQILGQKVEFLVSFYNNEISEKSEIFDDQFSVERPDGSNFTLKIRSTKLEDSAMYFCASTPPGTGMNTEAFFGQGTRLTVV.

As to this clonotype: A much bigger clone sits one base away, suggesting this may be a read error. The chain recombines TRBV7-2 with TRBJ1-5, with D maybe TRBD1 (5 bases). Germline values: CDR1 SGHTA, CDR2 FQGNSA. The CDR3 extends over 15 amino acids. V gave up 4 bases and J gave up 9 bases, with 19 bases separating them. The CDR3 sequence: CASSSGYGGLRPQHF. The CDR3 DNA reads as TGTGCCAGCAGCTCAGGTTATGGGGGTCTTCGGCCCCAGCATTTT.

This clonotype was picked up one time. V gene TRBV2 combines with J gene TRBJ2-3; D is ambiguous. The V gene lost 6 bases and the J gene lost 0 bases, with 16 bases spanning the gap. Per germline, CDR1 SNHLY and CDR2 FYNNEI. The CDR3 has 16 amino acids. The CDR3 DNA is TGTGCCAGCAGCTCCCGGATGGCGGAAAGCACAGATACGCAGTATTTT. It specifies CASSSRMAESTDTQYF.

Turning to this clonotype: Its ends do not fully match the called genes, so a read error is possible. V is TRBV25-1 and J is TRBJ1-1, with TRBD1 as a possible D gene (6 bases). The CDR3 loop spans 17 amino acids. Germline values: CDR1 MGHDK, CDR2 SYGVNS. The CDR3 spells CACSAIGTQRLNTEAFF. The DNA for the CDR3 is TGTGCCTGCAGTGCTATCGGGACACAACGTCTGAACACTGAAGCTTTCTTT.

This clonotype was seen many times. This rearrangement joins TRBV6-6 to TRBJ1-2; D may be TRBD1 (5 bases). The CDR3 length is 13 residues. Germline assignment: CDR1 MNHNY and CDR2 SVGAGI (reference sequence). V lost 6 bases to trimming and J lost 7 bases, with 15 bases between them. The CDR3 protein is CASSKTSGFGYTF. The CDR3 nucleotides read TGTGCCAGCAGCAAAACCTCAGGGTTTGGCTACACCTTC.

This chain joins TRBV24-1 and TRBJ2-2, with D hard to call. CDR1 is KGHDR, CDR2 SFDVKD, per germline. This CDR3 spans 14 amino acids. V was trimmed by 5 bases and J by 0 bases, leaving 6 bases between them. The CDR3 DNA is TGTGCCACCAGTGCAACGGCGAACACCGGGGAGCTGTTTTTT. Encoded protein: CATSATANTGELFF.

There are many counts of this clonotype. V and J are TRBV19 and TRBJ2-7; D might be TRBD1 (6 bases). The CDR3 has 16 amino acids. Trimming removed 4 bases at V and 0 bases at J, with 16 bases between. The germline V gene has CDR1 LNHDA and CDR2 SQIVND (reference sequence). CDR3: CASSRSTGTLSYEQYF. The CDR3 DNA follows: TGTGCCAGTAGTAGGAGTACAGGGACACTCTCCTACGAGCAGTACTTC.

There are many counts of this clonotype. V and J are TRBV20-1 and TRBJ2-7; TRBD2 aligns across 7 bases. The CDR3 is 11 amino acids. In germline, CDR1 is DFQATT, CDR2 SNEGSKA (reference sequence). The junction had 6 bases not matched to a gene; V was cut back by 6 bases and J by 7 bases. For the CDR3, the DNA is TGCAGTGCCCTTTCTAGCGGTGAGCAGTACTTC. The encoded protein is CSALSSGEQYF.

This clonotype was seen repeatedly, ten times or more. The V call is TRBV5-1, the J call TRBJ1-4; D ambiguous. V shed 3 bases and J shed 8 bases, with 14 bases lying between them. Germline values: CDR1 SGHRS, CDR2 YFSETQ. This CDR3 is built from 14 residues. CDR3 protein: CASSSTMGGEKLFF. CDR3 DNA sequence: TGCGCCAGCAGCTCGACGATGGGAGGCGAAAAACTGTTTTTT.

This CDR3 is CASPPVLGVNTEAFF. The CDR3 DNA reads as TGCGCCAGCCCCCCCGTTTTGGGGGTTAACACTGAAGCTTTCTTT. J is TRBJ1-1 and V is TRBV10-2; a possible D gene is TRBD1 (5 bases). This CDR3 has 15 residues. From germline, CDR1 is WSHSY and CDR2 SAAADI. The V gene lost 8 bases and the J gene lost 2 bases, with 18 bases spanning the gap.